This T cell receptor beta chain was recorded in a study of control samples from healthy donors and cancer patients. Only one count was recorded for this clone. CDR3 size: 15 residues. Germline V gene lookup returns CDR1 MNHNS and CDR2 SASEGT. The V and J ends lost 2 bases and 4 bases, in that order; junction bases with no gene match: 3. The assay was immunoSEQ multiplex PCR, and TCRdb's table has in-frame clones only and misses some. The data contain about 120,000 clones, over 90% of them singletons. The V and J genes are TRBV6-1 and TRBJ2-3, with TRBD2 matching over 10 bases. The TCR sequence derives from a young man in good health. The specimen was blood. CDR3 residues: CASSELSGGSDTQYF. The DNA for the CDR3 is TGTGCCAGCAGTGAACTTAGCGGGGGGTCAGATACGCAGTATTTT.